The TCR beta chain under discussion was sequenced for a study of PD-L1 blockade in urothelial cancer. Across the whole study: The patients first took atezolizumab in about 2014, receiving 1,200 mg intravenously every 3 weeks. Median blood clonality was approximately 0.08, with about 86,000 unique TCRs. Blood analyses occurred 3 weeks (second dose) and 6 weeks post treatment start.

The sample's time point: peripheral blood 6 weeks after treatment start. Each PCR had synthetic TCR analog templates added to it as a spike-in. Method: immunoSEQ multiplex PCR; TCRdb's copy keeps in-frame clones and lacks some. The sample lists 65,000 to 85,000 clones; about 91% were seen once. This specimen consisted of PBMCs, obtained around atezolizumab (anti-PD-L1) treatment. The clonotype originates from an elderly woman with urothelial cancer.

Here the CDR3 reads CASSVERDTEAFF. The CDR3 DNA reads as TGTGCCAGCAGCGTAGAGAGGGACACTGAAGCTTTCTTT. This sequence joins TRBV9 and TRBJ1-1; no reliable D call. Looked up from germline, CDR1 is SGDLS and CDR2 is YYNGEE. Trimming removed 0 bases from V and 3 bases from J, with 6 bases in between. The CDR3 length is 13 residues. The full variable domain, completed using reference TRBV9 and TRBJ1-1, is DSGVTQTPKHLITATGQRVTLRCSPRSGDLSVYWYQQSLDQGLQFLIQYYNGEERAKGNILERFSAQQFPDLHSELNLSSLELGDSALYFCASSVERDTEAFFGQGTRLTVV.